The rows below give T cell receptor beta chains drawn from one sample of a study of shared clonotypes between healthy human individuals. The data were produced by immunoSEQ multiplex PCR, yet TCRdb's version contains in-frame clones alone and is incomplete. The data contain 2.3 million or so clones, 80% to 95% of them seen just once; the ten biggest clones take up under 0.45%. The sample taken for sequencing was naive CD4+ T cells from PBMCs. The source is a young man in good health. Some clones in this sample may be carry-over from other donors' samples. Both conserved end residues are part of each CDR3. The order of the fields is V gene, clone size, J gene, D gene, CDR3 protein, CDR3 DNA. D genes are given only for firm matches. Part of the rows lack a size; the others show once, few, many or a class for expanded clones.

TRBV18	-	TRBJ2-1	-	CASSPPDARNEQFF	TGTGCCAGCTCACCTCCGGACGCTAGGAATGAGCAGTTCTTC
TRBV7-2	-	TRBJ2-7	-	CASSLVVNSYEQYF	TGTGCCAGCAGCTTAGTGGTTAATTCCTACGAGCAGTACTTC
TRBV28	once	TRBJ1-5	-	CASSFVGYSNQPQHF	TGTGCCAGCAGTTTCGTGGGTTATAGCAATCAGCCCCAGCATTTT
TRBV5-1	-	TRBJ2-2	TRBD2	CASSLVLAGDATGELFF	TGCGCCAGCAGCCTAGTACTAGCGGGAGACGCCACCGGGGAGCTGTTTTTT
TRBV2	-	TRBJ1-5	-	CASSDQGLYSNQPQHF	TGTGCCAGCAGTGACCAGGGTCTGTATAGCAATCAGCCCCAGCATTTT
TRBV5-1	-	TRBJ2-7	-	CASSLTSAVDEQYF	TGCGCCAGCAGCTTGACGTCGGCTGTCGACGAGCAGTACTTC
TRBV28	-	TRBJ2-7	-	CASSSYGLPRAYEQYF	TGTGCCAGCAGTTCGTATGGACTCCCAAGGGCCTACGAGCAGTACTTC
TRBV15	-	TRBJ2-1	-	CATSRDRGTSIREQFF	TGTGCCACCAGCAGAGACAGGGGGACTAGTATACGTGAGCAGTTCTTC
TRBV5-6	once	TRBJ1-1	-	CASSRQFMNTEAFF	TGTGCCAGCAGTCGACAGTTCATGAACACTGAAGCTTTCTTT
TRBV7-3	-	TRBJ2-5	-	CASSLLGRQETQYF	TGTGCCAGCAGCTTACTTGGGAGACAAGAGACCCAGTACTTC